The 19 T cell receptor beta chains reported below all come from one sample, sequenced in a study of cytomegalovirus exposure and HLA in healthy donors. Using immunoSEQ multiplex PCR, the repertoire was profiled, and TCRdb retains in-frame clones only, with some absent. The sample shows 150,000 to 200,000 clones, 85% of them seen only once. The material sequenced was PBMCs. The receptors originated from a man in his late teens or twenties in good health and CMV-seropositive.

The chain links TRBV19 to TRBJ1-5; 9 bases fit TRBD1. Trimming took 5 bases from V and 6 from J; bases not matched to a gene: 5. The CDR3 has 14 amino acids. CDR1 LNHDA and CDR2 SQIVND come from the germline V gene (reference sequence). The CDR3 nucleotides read TGTGCCAGTAGTCCCGGGACAGGGAGTCAGCCCCAGCATTTT. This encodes CASSPGTGSQPQHF.

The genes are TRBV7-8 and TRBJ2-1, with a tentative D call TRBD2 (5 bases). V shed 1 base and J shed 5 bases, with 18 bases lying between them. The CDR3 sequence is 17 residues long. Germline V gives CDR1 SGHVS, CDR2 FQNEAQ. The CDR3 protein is CASSLDEWTSADNEQFF. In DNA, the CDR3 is TGTGCCAGCAGCTTAGATGAGTGGACTTCCGCAGACAATGAGCAGTTCTTC.

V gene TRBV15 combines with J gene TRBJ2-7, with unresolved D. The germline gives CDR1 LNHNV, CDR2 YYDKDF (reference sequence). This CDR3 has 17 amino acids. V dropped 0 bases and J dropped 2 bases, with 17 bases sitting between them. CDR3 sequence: CATSRDLVGVGPYEQYF. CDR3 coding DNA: TGTGCCACCAGCAGAGATTTGGTGGGCGTAGGCCCCTACGAGCAGTACTTC.

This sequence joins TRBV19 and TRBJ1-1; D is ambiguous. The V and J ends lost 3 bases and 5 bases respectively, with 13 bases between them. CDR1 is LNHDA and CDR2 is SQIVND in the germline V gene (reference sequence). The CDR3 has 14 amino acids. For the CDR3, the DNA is TGTGCCAGTAGTATGTGGGGAGGTGGGACTGAAGCTTTCTTT. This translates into CASSMWGGGTEAFF.

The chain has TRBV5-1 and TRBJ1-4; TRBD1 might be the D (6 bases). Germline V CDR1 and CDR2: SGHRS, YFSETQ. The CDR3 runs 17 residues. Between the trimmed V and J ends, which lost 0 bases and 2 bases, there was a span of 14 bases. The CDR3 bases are TGCGCCAGCAGCTTGGCACCGAGGGGGTCGACTAATGAAAAACTGTTTTTT. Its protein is CASSLAPRGSTNEKLFF.

The CDR3 bases are TGTGCTAGTGGTCGATTTAGTTCGGGGGGCGCTGAAGCTTTCTTT. Translation gives CASGRFSSGGAEAFF. The chain employs TRBV12-5 and TRBJ1-1; tentative D call: TRBD1 (6 bases). V gave up 5 bases and J gave up 6 bases, with 19 bases separating them. Germline assignment: CDR1 LGHNT and CDR2 FRNRAP. This CDR3 has 15 residues. The variable domain in full, with the rest retrieved from reference TRBV12-5 and TRBJ1-1, is DARVTQTPRHKVTEMGQEVTMRCQPILGHNTVFWYRQTMMQGLELLAYFRNRAPLDDSGMPKDRFSAEMPDATLATLKIQPSEPRDSAVYFCASGRFSSGGAEAFFGQGTRLTVV.

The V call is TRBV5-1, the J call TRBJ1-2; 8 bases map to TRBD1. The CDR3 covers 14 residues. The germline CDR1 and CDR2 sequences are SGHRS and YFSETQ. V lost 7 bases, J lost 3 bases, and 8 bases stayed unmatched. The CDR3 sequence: CASRPGGTDYGYTF. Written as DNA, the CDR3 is TGCGCCAGCCGTCCAGGGGGCACTGACTATGGCTACACCTTC.

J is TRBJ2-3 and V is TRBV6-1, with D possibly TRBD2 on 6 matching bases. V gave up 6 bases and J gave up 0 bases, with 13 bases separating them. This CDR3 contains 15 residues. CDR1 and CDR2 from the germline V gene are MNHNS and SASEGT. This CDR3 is CASRTGGTSTDTQYF. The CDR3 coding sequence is TGTGCCAGCAGGACTGGCGGGACTAGCACAGATACGCAGTATTTT.

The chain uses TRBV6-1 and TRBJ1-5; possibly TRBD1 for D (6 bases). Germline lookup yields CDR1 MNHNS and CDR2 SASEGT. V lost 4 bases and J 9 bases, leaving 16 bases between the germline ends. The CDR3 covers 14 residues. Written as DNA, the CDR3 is TGTGCCAGCAGTGGGGGGCTGAGGGTCAGGCCCCAGCATTTT. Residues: CASSGGLRVRPQHF.

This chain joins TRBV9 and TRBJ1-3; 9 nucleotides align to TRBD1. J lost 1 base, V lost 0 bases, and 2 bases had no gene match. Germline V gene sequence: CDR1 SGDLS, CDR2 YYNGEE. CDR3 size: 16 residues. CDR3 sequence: CASSVGDRVSGNTIYF. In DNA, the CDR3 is TGTGCCAGCAGCGTAGGGGACAGGGTTTCTGGAAACACCATATATTTT. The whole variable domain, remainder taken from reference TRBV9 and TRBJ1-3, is DSGVTQTPKHLITATGQRVTLRCSPRSGDLSVYWYQQSLDQGLQFLIQYYNGEERAKGNILERFSAQQFPDLHSELNLSSLELGDSALYFCASSVGDRVSGNTIYFGEGSWLTVV.

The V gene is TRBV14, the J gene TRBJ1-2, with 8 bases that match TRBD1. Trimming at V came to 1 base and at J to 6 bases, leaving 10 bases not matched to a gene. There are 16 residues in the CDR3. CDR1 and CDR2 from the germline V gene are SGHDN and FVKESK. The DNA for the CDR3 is TGTGCCAGCAGCCAAGTTCAACAGGGGGATTTAAATGGCTACACCTTC. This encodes CASSQVQQGDLNGYTF.

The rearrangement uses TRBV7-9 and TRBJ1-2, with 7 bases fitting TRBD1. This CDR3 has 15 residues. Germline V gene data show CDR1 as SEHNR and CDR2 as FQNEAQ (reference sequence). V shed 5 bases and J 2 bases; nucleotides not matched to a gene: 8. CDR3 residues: CASSLPSRGNYGYTF. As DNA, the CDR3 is TGTGCCAGCAGCCTACCCTCCAGGGGGAACTATGGCTACACCTTC.

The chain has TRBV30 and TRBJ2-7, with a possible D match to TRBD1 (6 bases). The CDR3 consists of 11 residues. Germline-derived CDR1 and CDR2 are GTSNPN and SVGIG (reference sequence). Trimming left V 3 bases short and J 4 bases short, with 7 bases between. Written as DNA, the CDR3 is TGTGCCTGGAGACAGGGTTACGAGCAGTACTTC. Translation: CAWRQGYEQYF.

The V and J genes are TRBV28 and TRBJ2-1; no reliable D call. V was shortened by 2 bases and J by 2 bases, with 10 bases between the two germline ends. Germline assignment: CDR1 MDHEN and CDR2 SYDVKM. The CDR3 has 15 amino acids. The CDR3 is CASSLGQPPYNEQFF. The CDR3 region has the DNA TGTGCCAGCAGTTTAGGGCAGCCTCCCTACAATGAGCAGTTCTTC.

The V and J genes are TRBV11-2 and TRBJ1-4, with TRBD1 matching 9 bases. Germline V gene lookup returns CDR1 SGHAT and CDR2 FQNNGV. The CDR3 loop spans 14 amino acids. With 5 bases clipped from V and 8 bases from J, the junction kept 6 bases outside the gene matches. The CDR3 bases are TGTGCCAGCAGCCTGGACAGGGGTAGGGAAAAACTGTTTTTT. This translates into CASSLDRGREKLFF.

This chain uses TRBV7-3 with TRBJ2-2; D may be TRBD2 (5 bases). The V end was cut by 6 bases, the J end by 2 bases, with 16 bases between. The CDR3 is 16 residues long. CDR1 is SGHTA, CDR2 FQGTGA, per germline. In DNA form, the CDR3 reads TGTGCCAGCAGTTATACTACTAGTAAAAACACCGGGGAGCTGTTTTTT. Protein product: CASSYTTSKNTGELFF.

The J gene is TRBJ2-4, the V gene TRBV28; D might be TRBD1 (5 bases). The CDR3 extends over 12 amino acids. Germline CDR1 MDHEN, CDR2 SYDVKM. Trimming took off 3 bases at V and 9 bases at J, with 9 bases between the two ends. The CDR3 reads CASSLGRSIQYF. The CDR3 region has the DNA TGTGCCAGCAGTTTGGGGCGTAGCATTCAGTACTTC.

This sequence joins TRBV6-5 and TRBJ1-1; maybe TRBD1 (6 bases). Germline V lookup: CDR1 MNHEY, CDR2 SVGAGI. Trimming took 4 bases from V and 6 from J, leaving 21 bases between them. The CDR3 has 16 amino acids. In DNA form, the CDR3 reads TGTGCCAGCAGTTCCCCTACAGGGTTGCTTATCGCTGAAGCTTTCTTT. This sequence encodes CASSSPTGLLIAEAFF.

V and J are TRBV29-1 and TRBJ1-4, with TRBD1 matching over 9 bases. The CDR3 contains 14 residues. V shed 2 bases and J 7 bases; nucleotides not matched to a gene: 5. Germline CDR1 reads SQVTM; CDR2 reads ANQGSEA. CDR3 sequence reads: CSVEPGQGFEKLFF. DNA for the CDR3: TGCAGCGTTGAACCGGGACAGGGATTTGAAAAACTGTTTTTT.